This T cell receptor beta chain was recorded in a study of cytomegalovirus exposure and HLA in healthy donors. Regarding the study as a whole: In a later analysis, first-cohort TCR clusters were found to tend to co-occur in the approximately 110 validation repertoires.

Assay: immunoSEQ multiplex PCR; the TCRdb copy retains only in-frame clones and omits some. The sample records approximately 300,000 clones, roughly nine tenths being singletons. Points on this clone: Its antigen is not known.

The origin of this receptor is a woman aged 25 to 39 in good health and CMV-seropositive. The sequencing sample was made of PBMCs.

CDR3 coding DNA: TGCAGCGTTGGGGGGGGTTCCCCGAACACTGAAGCTTTCTTT. This translates into CSVGGGSPNTEAFF. This chain uses TRBV29-1 with TRBJ1-1, with a possible D match to TRBD1 (5 bases). The CDR3 is 14 amino acids. The germline CDR1 and CDR2 sequences are SQVTM and ANQGSEA. The V gene lost 4 bases and the J gene lost 1 base, with 13 bases spanning the gap. Variable domain in full (rest from reference TRBV29-1 and TRBJ1-1): SAVISQKPSRDICQRGTSLTIQCQVDSQVTMMFWYRQQPGQSLTLIATANQGSEATYESGFVIDKFPISRPNLTFSTLTVSNMSPEDSSIYLCSVGGGSPNTEAFFGQGTRLTVV.